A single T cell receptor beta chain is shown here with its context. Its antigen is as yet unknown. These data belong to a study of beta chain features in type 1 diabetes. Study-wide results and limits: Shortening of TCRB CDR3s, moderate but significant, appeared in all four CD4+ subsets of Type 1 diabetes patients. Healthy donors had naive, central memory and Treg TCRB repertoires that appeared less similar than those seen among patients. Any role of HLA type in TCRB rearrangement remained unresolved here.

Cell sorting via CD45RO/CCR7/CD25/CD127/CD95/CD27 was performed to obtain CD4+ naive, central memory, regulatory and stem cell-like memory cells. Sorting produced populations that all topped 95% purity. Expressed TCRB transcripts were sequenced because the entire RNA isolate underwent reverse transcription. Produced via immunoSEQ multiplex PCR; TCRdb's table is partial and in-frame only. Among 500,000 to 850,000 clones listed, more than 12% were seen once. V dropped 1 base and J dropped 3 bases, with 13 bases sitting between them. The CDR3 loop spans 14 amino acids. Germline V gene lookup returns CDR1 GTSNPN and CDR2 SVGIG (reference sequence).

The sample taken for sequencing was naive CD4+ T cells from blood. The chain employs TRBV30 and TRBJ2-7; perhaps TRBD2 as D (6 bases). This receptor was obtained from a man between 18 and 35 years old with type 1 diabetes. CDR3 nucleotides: TGTGCCTGGAGTGGGGGGGACGGGAGCTACGAGCAGTACTTC. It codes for CAWSGGDGSYEQYF.